The rows below give T cell receptor beta chains drawn from one sample of a study of shared clonotypes between healthy human individuals. The repertoire was sequenced with immunoSEQ multiplex PCR; TCRdb's copy has only in-frame clones and lacks some. The sample records about 680,000 clones, roughly nine tenths being singletons. The material sequenced was naive CD8+ T cells sorted from blood. These TCRs come from a man aged 25 to 40 in good health. The CDR3 runs from the conserved cysteine through the conserved F or W. The D gene is left open where the match is weak. A row's size may be missing; if present it is once, few, many or a size class.

D gene: -
V gene: TRBV6-1
J gene: TRBJ2-2
clone size: few
CDR3 DNA: TGTGCCAGCAGTGAATTTTCCGGGGAACTGTTTTTT
CDR3 protein: CASSEFSGELFF

D gene: -
V gene: TRBV27
J gene: TRBJ2-7
clone size: once
CDR3 DNA: TGTGCCAGCAGTTCGGGACGAATAATCCGGGACACACGCCACGAGCAGTACTTC
CDR3 protein: CASSSGRIIRDTRHEQYF

D gene: -
V gene: TRBV18
J gene: TRBJ1-5
clone size: once
CDR3 DNA: TGTGCCAGCTCACCAAGGGGATTTGGGGATCAGCCCCAGCATTTT
CDR3 protein: CASSPRGFGDQPQHF

D gene: -
V gene: TRBV28
J gene: TRBJ2-7
clone size: -
CDR3 DNA: TGTGCCAGCAGTCCCTCCCCCTACGAGCAGTACTTC
CDR3 protein: CASSPSPYEQYF

D gene: TRBD1
V gene: TRBV27
J gene: TRBJ1-2
clone size: few
CDR3 DNA: TGTGCCAGCAGTACAGGGGGCGTCAGTGGCTACACCTTC
CDR3 protein: CASSTGGVSGYTF

D gene: -
V gene: TRBV11-2
J gene: TRBJ1-2
clone size: -
CDR3 DNA: TGTGCCAGCAGCTTAGTGGGCCAGATTAACTATGGCTACACCTTC
CDR3 protein: CASSLVGQINYGYTF

D gene: -
V gene: TRBV28
J gene: TRBJ2-7
clone size: -
CDR3 DNA: TGTGCCAGCAGCCCAACTCTACAGGAGCAGTACTTC
CDR3 protein: CASSPTLQEQYF

D gene: -
V gene: TRBV7-9
J gene: TRBJ2-7
clone size: -
CDR3 DNA: TGTGCCAGCAGCTTCCAGGGCCACGAGCAGTACTTC
CDR3 protein: CASSFQGHEQYF

D gene: -
V gene: TRBV7-6
J gene: TRBJ2-7
clone size: few
CDR3 DNA: TGTGCCAGCAGCCCCCGAGGACGGTTCTACGAGCAGTACTTC
CDR3 protein: CASSPRGRFYEQYF

D gene: -
V gene: TRBV27
J gene: TRBJ2-3
clone size: -
CDR3 DNA: TGTGCCAGCAGTTTAGGCTTTTCAGATACGCAGTATTTT
CDR3 protein: CASSLGFSDTQYF

D gene: -
V gene: TRBV9
J gene: TRBJ2-3
clone size: -
CDR3 DNA: TGTGCCAGCAGCGTAGGACAGGCGGTGACAGATACGCAGTATTTT
CDR3 protein: CASSVGQAVTDTQYF

D gene: -
V gene: TRBV27
J gene: TRBJ2-7
clone size: -
CDR3 DNA: TGTGCCAGCAGTTTAGCGGGAAGCTCCTACGAGCAGTACTTC
CDR3 protein: CASSLAGSSYEQYF

D gene: TRBD1
V gene: TRBV29-1
J gene: TRBJ2-4
clone size: -
CDR3 DNA: TGCAGCGTTGTGACAGGGCCCAAAAACATTCAGTACTTC
CDR3 protein: CSVVTGPKNIQYF

D gene: -
V gene: TRBV28
J gene: TRBJ2-2
clone size: -
CDR3 DNA: TGTGCCAGCAGTTTGTTCAGCGCCGGGGAGCTGTTTTTT
CDR3 protein: CASSLFSAGELFF

D gene: TRBD2
V gene: TRBV27
J gene: TRBJ2-2
clone size: -
CDR3 DNA: TGTGCCAGCAGTTTTGGCGGGGGAACCGGGGAGCTGTTTTTT
CDR3 protein: CASSFGGGTGELFF

D gene: -
V gene: TRBV11-2
J gene: TRBJ2-3
clone size: -
CDR3 DNA: TGTGCCAGCAGCCCGACAGGCGACACCAGCACAGATACGCAGTATTTT
CDR3 protein: CASSPTGDTSTDTQYF

D gene: -
V gene: TRBV11-2
J gene: TRBJ2-7
clone size: -
CDR3 DNA: TGTGCCAGCAGCGAGAGCTACGAGCAGTACTTC
CDR3 protein: CASSESYEQYF

D gene: TRBD2
V gene: TRBV9
J gene: TRBJ2-3
clone size: -
CDR3 DNA: TGTGCCAGCAGCGTAGAACCTGCGTCTAGCGGGATAAGGACAAGAGATACGCAGTATTTT
CDR3 protein: CASSVEPASSGIRTRDTQYF

D gene: -
V gene: TRBV19
J gene: TRBJ2-7
clone size: -
CDR3 DNA: TGTGCCAGTAGCCGCTTGCCCTCCGACAGCTACGAGCAGTACTTC
CDR3 protein: CASSRLPSDSYEQYF

D gene: -
V gene: TRBV7-9
J gene: TRBJ2-3
clone size: -
CDR3 DNA: TGTGCCAGCAGCTTTCAAGATACGCAGTATTTT
CDR3 protein: CASSFQDTQYF